One and the same sample provided the 5 T cell receptor beta chains below, sequenced in a study of control samples from healthy donors and cancer patients. Only in-frame clones appear in the TCRdb table, and some are missing; sequencing was by immunoSEQ multiplex PCR. Of over 150,000 clones in the sample, 85% to 90% are singletons; the top ten hold just over 1.4%. Source material: blood. These receptors all stem from a woman between 45 and 60 years old in good health.

V gene TRBV9 combines with J gene TRBJ2-7, with TRBD1 as a possible D gene (6 bases). This CDR3 comprises 14 residues. The V end lost 0 bases, the J end lost 1 base, and 8 bases lay between the germline ends. Germline V gene lookup returns CDR1 SGDLS and CDR2 YYNGEE. In DNA form, the CDR3 reads TGTGCCAGCAGCGTAGACAGGGATTCCTACGAGCAGTACTTC. It codes for CASSVDRDSYEQYF.

To note about this clone: Additional DNA sequences in this sample encode the identical CDR3. This chain connects TRBV7-9 to TRBJ1-4, with 9 positions matching TRBD1. There are 14 residues in the CDR3. Losses at the gene ends were 4 bases for V and 7 bases for J; bases not matched to a gene: 4. The germline V gene has CDR1 SEHNR and CDR2 FQNEAQ (reference sequence). CDR3 in DNA: TGTGCCAGCAGCTCGGGACAGGGTGTTGAAAAACTGTTTTTT. Amino acid sequence: CASSSGQGVEKLFF. The full variable domain, with the rest looked up from reference TRBV7-9 and TRBJ1-4, is DTGVSQNPRHKITKRGQNVTFRCDPISEHNRLYWYRQTLGQGPEFLTYFQNEAQLEKSRLLSDRFSAERPKGSFSTLEIQRTEQGDSAMYLCASSSGQGVEKLFFGSGTQLSVL.

This clone has only a few counts. The chain recombines TRBV30 with TRBJ1-6; 8 bases line up with TRBD1. Germline lookup yields CDR1 GTSNPN and CDR2 SVGIG (reference sequence). This CDR3 is built from 13 residues. V dropped 3 bases and J dropped 9; count of bases not matched to a gene: 4. For the CDR3, the DNA is TGTGCCTGGAGGACAGGGGCTCCTTCACCCCTCCACTTT. This gives the protein CAWRTGAPSPLHF.

The chain recombines TRBV27 with TRBJ2-1, with D perhaps TRBD2 (5 bases). Germline CDR1 is MNHEY and CDR2 is SMNVEV (reference sequence). Trimming stripped 4 bases from V and 1 base from J, with 14 bases between. The CDR3 has 16 amino acids. The CDR3 is CASSSPAGTSYNEQFF. The CDR3 DNA follows: TGTGCCAGCAGTTCCCCCGCGGGCACGTCCTACAATGAGCAGTTCTTC.

The chain couples TRBV28 to TRBJ1-2, with D unresolved. From germline, CDR1 is MDHEN and CDR2 SYDVKM. The CDR3 is made up of 16 amino acids. The V end lost 6 bases, the J end lost 0 bases, and 17 bases lay between the germline ends. The CDR3: CASRTYTGVTNYGYTF. CDR3 DNA: TGTGCCAGCAGGACATATACCGGGGTCACTAACTATGGCTACACCTTC.